This T cell receptor beta chain was recovered during a study of CD8+ T cells in alopecia areata. The wider study: In an open-label trial, patients got 5 to 10 mg tofacitinib twice daily.

Once RNA had been extracted, it was reverse transcribed into cDNA to act as the sequencing template. Generated by immunoSEQ multiplex PCR, the TCRdb table keeps only in-frame clones and is missing some. The table shows about 120,000 clones, with less than 75% occurring only once. Treatment denoted: oral pan-JAK inhibitor, 5-10 mg twice daily. Deletions cut 3 bases from V and 6 bases from J, with 13 bases between. From germline, CDR1 is SEHNR and CDR2 FQNEAQ (reference sequence). The CDR3 sequence is 14 residues long. The sample in question was CD8+ T cells sorted from blood, obtained at week 4, from a patient treated with tofacitinib. The rearrangement uses TRBV7-9 and TRBJ2-3; a possible D gene is TRBD1 (5 bases). This receptor was identified in a human donor with alopecia areata. The CDR3 is CASSFKSAGDTQYF. DNA of the CDR3: TGTGCCAGCAGCTTTAAGAGTGCAGGGGATACGCAGTATTTT. The full variable domain, in which reference TRBV7-9 and TRBJ2-3 provide the parts outside the CDR3, is DTGVSQNPRHKITKRGQNVTFRCDPISEHNRLYWYRQTLGQGPEFLTYFQNEAQLEKSRLLSDRFSAERPKGSFSTLEIQRTEQGDSAMYLCASSFKSAGDTQYFGPGTRLTVL.